The clone carrying this T cell receptor (beta chain) showed up just a few times. Germline CDR1 reads KGHSH; CDR2 reads LQKENI. V lost 2 bases, J lost 5 bases, and 8 bases stayed unmatched. The CDR3 has 16 amino acids. This record belongs to a study of blood T cell repertoires in COVID-19. Profiled with immunoSEQ multiplex PCR; TCRdb holds only in-frame clones, not every one. The sample shows fewer than 400,000 clones, 75% to 90% of them seen only once. The chain carries TRBV18 and TRBJ2-3; 9 bases align to TRBD2. The specimen sequenced was PBMCs or T cells enriched from blood (not recorded which). This receptor was identified in a man aged 55 to 69 who had recovered from COVID-19. The CDR3 is CASSPLAGAGVDTQYF. CDR3 nucleotides: TGTGCCAGCTCACCATTAGCGGGAGCAGGTGTAGATACGCAGTATTTT.